This TCR beta chain was captured by sequencing in a study of blood T cell repertoires in COVID-19 (TCRdb year 2020). At the level of the whole study: Collaborator samples came from the United States, Italy and Spain and covered acute and convalescent phases of COVID-19. The material from the prospective study consisted of cDNA or gDNA derived from T cells, B-cell-depleted T cells, or PBMCs. The dataset comprised deeply sampled blood TCRbeta repertoires from subjects exposed to, actively infected with, or recovered from COVID-19. The repertoires were released in a freely available public database meant as a resource for research on the immune response to SARS-CoV-2. Samples came from the ongoing ImmuneRACE study (first 160 participants) plus 1,254 subjects from 6 global collaborators. The sample metadata nearly always contained a de-identified subject ID, COVID-19 status, age in years and sex. Where available, HLA class I and class II types were obtained from metadata supplied by the sample provider rather than from assay-based typing. The paper as a whole reports these results and caveats: How much clinical and demographic metadata was included differed by source and by participant, and the metadata was provided uncurated.

The immunoSEQ Assay, a bias-controlled multiplex PCR, was used to amplify TCRbeta CDR3 regions from genomic DNA. As for how the authors treated the data: Nucleated cell counts per sample were estimated from amplification of reference gene primers within the assay. Sequence reads were collapsed and filtered to measure the absolute abundance of every unique TCRbeta CDR3 rearrangement. For each sample, productive Simpson clonality was calculated as the square root of Simpson's diversity index across productive rearrangements. The source is immuneACCESS, and TCRdb retained only in-frame sequences with V and J called. Part of the clones is not carried over; for the studies checked, unresolved V genes explain less than half of this, and the remainder is unexplained. V and J calls and clone size follow that table, whereas D and trimming were derived from the DNA. Present in this sample are under 200,000 clones, more than 70% of which were seen just once. The top ten constitute roughly 15% of the sample.

As regards this clone: The antigen this receptor binds is unknown. No base quality values were provided; no much bigger clone lies one nucleotide off.

CDR1 and CDR2, looked up from the germline V gene (reference sequence), are SEHNR and FQNEAQ. The CDR3 spans 17 residues, from the cysteine through the phenylalanine. Left in the record is the CDR3 DNA by itself, 51 bases read in frame from the first base. V has 8 bases trimmed and J has 6 bases trimmed; junction bases matching no gene number 15. Each collaborating institution followed its own protocols to collect whole blood in K2EDTA tubes. Collaborator samples were shipped for TCRbeta analysis as frozen whole blood, isolated PBMCs, or DNA extracted from either sample type. This sequence was found in a man in his late teens or twenties with active or convalescent COVID-19. The sample was peripheral blood. This chain joins TRBV7-9 to TRBJ2-2; 10 junctional bases match TRBD1. Read as DNA, the sequence is TGTGCCAGCGGGAGGGGACAGGGGCGTCGTGGGGCCGGGGAGCTGTTTTTT. It is translated as CASGRGQGRRGAGELFF.